This T cell receptor (beta chain) was retrieved from a study of T cell responses to AZD1222 COVID-19 vaccine. As for this clone: Its specificity is unknown.

The germline V gene encodes CDR1 SGHKS and CDR2 YYEKEE (reference sequence). V dropped 0 bases and J dropped 0 bases, with 16 bases sitting between them. There are 17 residues in the CDR3. The study, taken as a whole, reports: Most donors were white British and more were female, and clonal diversity was possibly underestimated.

TCRdb keeps only in-frame clones here, not all; method: immunoSEQ multiplex PCR. Among 130,000 to 150,000 clones listed, around 84% were seen once. The material was peripheral blood, obtained 28 days after the second AZD1222 dose. This sequence originates from an adult who received the AZD1222 COVID-19 vaccine. V and J are TRBV5-5 and TRBJ2-7; D is ambiguous. In DNA form, the CDR3 reads TGTGCCAGCAGCTTGGCCCTGAGTTGGTCGAGCTCCTACGAGCAGTACTTC. It codes for CASSLALSWSSSYEQYF.